These 15 T cell receptor beta chains were sequenced from one sample in a study of HIV-infected children after antiretroviral therapy interruption. Treatment defined: PENTA 11 planned treatment interruption arm or continuous ART arm. The TCR library was built from RNA with a 3' RACE protocol and unique molecular identifiers. TCRdb used MiXCR to reprocess the 3' RACE reads, holding one entry per CDR3 protein. There are about 86,000 distinct CDR3 sequences in the sample; roughly 6.4% occur only once, and roughly 1% lies in the top ten. The sample consisted of CD45RA+ CD4+ T cells from PBMCs, pooled from several time points, taken from a donor given antiretroviral therapy, either interrupted or continuous. The subset was: naive CD4+ CD45RA+ CD45RO- T cells. The receptors shown here come from a pool of human donors with HIV.

This clonotype was seen at least ten times. The chain uses TRBV12-3 or TRBV12-4 and TRBJ2-5, with D unclear. There are 13 residues in the CDR3. Between the trimmed V and J ends, which lost 3 bases and 3 bases, there was a span of 8 bases. Here the CDR3 reads CASSLHGKETQYF. The CDR3 DNA reads TGTGCCAGCAGTTTGCACGGCAAAGAGACCCAGTACTTC.

This clonotype was seen repeatedly, ten times or more. The V and J genes are TRBV3-1 and TRBJ2-3; D call uncertain. V was clipped by 1 base and J by 2 bases, with 1 base between them. The CDR3 is 12 residues long. Germline assignment: CDR1 LGHDT and CDR2 YNNKEL (reference sequence). CDR3 residues: CASSQVTDTQYF. The CDR3 DNA sequence: TGTGCCAGCAGCCAAGTCACAGATACGCAGTATTTT.

This clonotype was detected ten times or more. The chain carries TRBV19 and TRBJ2-1, with D possibly matching TRBD1 (6 bases). CDR1 LNHDA and CDR2 SQIVND come from the germline V gene (reference sequence). The V end lost 4 bases, the J end lost 7 bases, and 14 bases lay between the germline ends. CDR3 size: 14 residues. CDR3 DNA sequence: TGTGCCAGTAGTAGGGGACACCCTTGGAATGAGCAGTTCTTC. Protein sequence: CASSRGHPWNEQFF.

This clonotype was observed many times. This rearrangement joins TRBV19 to TRBJ1-6; D may be TRBD1 (5 bases). V lost 6 bases to trimming and J lost 9 bases, with 12 bases between them. Looked up from germline, CDR1 is LNHDA and CDR2 is SQIVND (reference sequence). This CDR3 comprises 13 residues. CDR3 sequence reads: CASRKGLGSPLHF. The CDR3 nucleotides read TGTGCCAGTAGGAAGGGACTCGGTTCACCCCTCCACTTT.

In this sample, this clonotype turned up many times. The chain joins TRBV5-1 to TRBJ2-5, with 11 bases aligning to TRBD2. The germline V gene encodes CDR1 SGHRS and CDR2 YFSETQ. The CDR3 spans 15 residues. The junction had 3 bases not matched to a gene; V was cut back by 3 bases and J by 2 bases. The CDR3 here is CASSSGLAAQETQYF. The CDR3, as DNA: TGCGCCAGCAGCTCGGGACTAGCGGCTCAAGAGACCCAGTACTTC.

Only a few counts were recorded for this clonotype. V gene TRBV29-1 combines with J gene TRBJ2-5; D is uncertain. V lost 4 bases, J lost 4 bases, and 10 bases lay in between. The CDR3 is made up of 12 amino acids. Germline V CDR1 and CDR2: SQVTM, ANQGSEA. DNA for the CDR3: TGCAGCGTTGGGCACAGAGCAGAGACCCAGTACTTC. Its protein product is CSVGHRAETQYF.

This clonotype was observed at least ten times. The V gene is TRBV12-3 or TRBV12-4, the J gene TRBJ2-7, with a possible D match to TRBD2 (5 bases). The CDR3 sequence is 13 residues long. Trimming left V 6 bases short and J 3 bases short, with 12 bases between. The CDR3 reads CASRDTSRYEQYF. Here the CDR3 DNA reads TGTGCCAGCAGAGATACTAGTCGCTACGAGCAGTACTTC.

The rearrangement joins TRBV7-2 to TRBJ1-3, with 10 bases identical to TRBD1. Trimming cost V 0 bases and J 2 bases; bases outside gene matches: 1. The CDR3 is made up of 16 amino acids. Germline assignment: CDR1 SGHTA and CDR2 FQGNSA. This CDR3 is CASSLAGTGAGNTIYF. The CDR3 nucleotides are TGTGCCAGCAGCTTAGCGGGGACAGGGGCTGGAAACACCATATATTTT.

The rearrangement joins TRBV12-3 or TRBV12-4 to TRBJ1-2, with a possible D match to TRBD1 (5 bases). The CDR3 consists of 17 residues. V was trimmed by 2 bases and J by 5 bases, leaving 21 bases between them. The CDR3 sequence is CASSLRQAGLLPYGYTF. DNA for the CDR3: TGTGCCAGCAGTTTAAGGCAAGCGGGGCTACTTCCTTATGGCTACACCTTC.

This clonotype was seen ten or more times. The chain links TRBV10-3 to TRBJ1-5; possible D gene TRBD1, 5 bases. The ends were cut back, 5 bases at V and 0 bases at J, with 14 bases in the middle. Germline CDR1 and CDR2: ENHRY and SYGVKD. The CDR3 is 16 residues long. The CDR3: CAISRYRDDSNQPQHF. The CDR3 region has the DNA TGTGCCATCAGTAGATACCGGGACGATAGCAATCAGCCCCAGCATTTT.

At least ten counts were recorded for this clonotype. CDR3 sequence (DNA): TGTGCCAGCTCGCCCTCGACAGCGTACCAAGAGACCCAGTACTTC. This codes for CASSPSTAYQETQYF. V usage is TRBV2 and J usage is TRBJ2-5; maybe TRBD1 (5 bases). This CDR3 has 15 residues. Germline CDR1 and CDR2: SNHLY and FYNNEI. The ends were cut back, 8 bases at V and 0 bases at J, with 16 bases in the middle.

This clonotype was found a few times. CDR3 loop: CASSSVPGREQYF. The CDR3 coding sequence is TGTGCCAGCAGCTCGGTTCCAGGTCGCGAGCAGTACTTC. This chain connects TRBV5-4 to TRBJ2-7; D is unresolved. The CDR3 loop spans 13 amino acids. Germline lookup yields CDR1 SGHNT and CDR2 YYREEE (reference sequence). The V end was cut by 3 bases, the J end by 6 bases, with 13 bases between. The full variable domain, its missing parts supplied by reference TRBV5-4 and TRBJ2-7, is ETGVTQSPTHLIKTRGQQVTLRCSSQSGHNTVSWYQQALGQGPQFIFQYYREEENGRGNFPPRFSGLQFPNYSSELNVNALELDDSALYLCASSSVPGREQYFGPGTRLTVT.

Remarks on this clonotype: This may stem from a read error, because a much larger clone lies one nucleotide away. The chain couples TRBV19 to TRBJ1-5; the D is unclear. This CDR3 has 12 amino acids. The germline gives CDR1 LNHDA, CDR2 SQIVND (reference sequence). V was clipped by 7 bases and J by 9 bases, with 13 bases between them. CDR3 sequence reads: CASTSRSWPQHF. CDR3 nucleotides: TGTGCCAGTACAAGTCGGTCTTGGCCCCAGCATTTT.

This clonotype came up many times. The V gene is TRBV6-1, the J gene TRBJ2-1; possible D gene TRBD1, 6 bases. Germline V gene lookup returns CDR1 MNHNS and CDR2 SASEGT. This CDR3 spans 17 amino acids. V was pared by 3 bases and J by 2 bases, with 17 bases between. This CDR3 reads CASSEQTRQVTYNEQFF. CDR3 sequence (DNA): TGTGCCAGCAGTGAGCAAACTCGACAGGTTACCTACAATGAGCAGTTCTTC.

This clonotype was recorded many times. This chain joins TRBV4-1 and TRBJ2-5, with TRBD1 matching over 12 bases. Germline V gene data show CDR1 as MGHRA and CDR2 as YSYEKL. This CDR3 comprises 16 residues. V dropped 3 bases and J dropped 5; count of bases not matched to a gene: 7. CDR3: CASSQGTGGLRETQYF. CDR3 sequence (DNA): TGCGCCAGCAGCCAGGGGACAGGGGGCTTAAGGGAGACCCAGTACTTC.